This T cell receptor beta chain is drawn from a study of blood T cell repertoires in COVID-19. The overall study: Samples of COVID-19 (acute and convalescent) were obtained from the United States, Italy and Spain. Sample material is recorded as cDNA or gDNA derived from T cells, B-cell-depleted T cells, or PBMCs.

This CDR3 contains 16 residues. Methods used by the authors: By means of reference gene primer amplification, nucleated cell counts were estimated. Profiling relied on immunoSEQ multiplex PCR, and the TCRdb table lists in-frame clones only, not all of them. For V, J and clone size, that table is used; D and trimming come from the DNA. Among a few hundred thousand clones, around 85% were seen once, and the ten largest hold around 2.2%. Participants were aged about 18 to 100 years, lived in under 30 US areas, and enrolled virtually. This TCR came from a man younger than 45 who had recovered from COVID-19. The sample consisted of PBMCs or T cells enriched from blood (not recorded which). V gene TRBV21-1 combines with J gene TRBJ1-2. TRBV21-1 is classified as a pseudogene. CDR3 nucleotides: TGTGCCAGCAGCAAAAGGGTCCCCGGGGTTAACTATGGCTACACCTTC. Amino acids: CASSKRVPGVNYGYTF.